The clone carrying this T cell receptor (beta chain) has a single count. These data are taken from a study of blood T cell repertoires in COVID-19. On the study more broadly: The samples span acute and convalescent COVID-19 from the United States, Italy and Spain.

Trimming took off 5 bases at V and 7 bases at J, with 15 bases between the two ends. The CDR3 is made up of 15 amino acids. CDR1 is SGHAT, CDR2 FQNNGV, per germline. As processed by the authors: From reference gene primer amplification, estimates of nucleated cell counts were derived. Profiled with immunoSEQ multiplex PCR; TCRdb holds only in-frame clones, not every one. V, J and clone size are those of that table, while D and trimming were read from the DNA. This table has 200,000 to 250,000 clones, under 90% appearing once. The source of this sequence is a man aged 40-55 years who had recovered from COVID-19. Input material: PBMCs or T cells enriched from blood (not recorded which). V usage is TRBV11-2 and J usage is TRBJ1-6; tentative D call: TRBD1 (5 bases). The CDR3 is CASSPAGILNSPLHF. The DNA for the CDR3 is TGTGCCAGCAGCCCCGCAGGGATCCTGAATTCACCCCTCCACTTT.